The 18 T cell receptor beta chains given below trace back to one sample, sequenced in a study of sequential checkpoint blockade in melanoma. Treatment noted: randomized to nivolumab then ipilimumab (arm A) or the reverse (arm B). Here immunoSEQ multiplex PCR was the method, and the copy in TCRdb shows in-frame clones only, minus some. The data show 31,000 or so clones, with around nine tenths seen just once and 22% held by the top ten. Sequenced here: CD8+ T cells sorted from blood (inferred from file names), sampled from a patient given nivolumab and ipilimumab in sequence. The receptors were gathered from a human donor with melanoma.

V usage is TRBV4-3 and J usage is TRBJ2-5; 12 positions match TRBD2. This CDR3 spans 17 amino acids. Germline loops: CDR1 LGHNA, CDR2 YSLEER. Unmatched junction bases numbered 13, after V lost 6 bases and J lost 5 bases. The CDR3 DNA reads TGCGCCAGCAGTATAGGGGCTAGCGGGGGGGCTGATGAGACCCAGTACTTC. This codes for CASSIGASGGADETQYF.

This clone appeared once. This chain joins TRBV6-5 and TRBJ2-7; D may be TRBD1 (5 bases). CDR1 and CDR2 from the germline V gene are MNHEY and SVGAGI. CDR3 length: 15 amino acids. The V end lost 2 bases, the J end lost 0 bases, and 11 bases lay between the germline ends. CDR3 in DNA: TGTGCCAGCAGTTACGACAGTACGAGCTCCTACGAGCAGTACTTC. This sequence encodes CASSYDSTSSYEQYF.

The V and J genes are TRBV7-9 and TRBJ2-7, with 9 bases matching TRBD2. Germline V gene data show CDR1 as SEHNR and CDR2 as FQNEAQ (reference sequence). The CDR3 is 15 residues long. After removal of 5 bases from V and 0 bases from J, the junction contained 5 bases not matched to a gene. The CDR3 sequence is CASSARLAASYEQYF. The CDR3 DNA sequence: TGTGCCAGCAGCGCCAGACTAGCGGCCTCCTACGAGCAGTACTTC.

This clone was picked up a small number of times. This sequence joins TRBV7-9 and TRBJ2-7; 9 nucleotides align to TRBD2. After removal of 5 bases from V and 2 bases from J, the junction contained 4 bases not matched to a gene. In germline, CDR1 is SEHNR, CDR2 FQNEAQ (reference sequence). This CDR3 has 14 amino acids. The CDR3 sequence: CASSKSGGPYEQYF. Here the CDR3 DNA reads TGTGCCAGCAGCAAAAGCGGGGGGCCCTACGAGCAGTACTTC.

This clone appeared a few times. V is TRBV27 and J is TRBJ2-7; TRBD1 might be the D (5 bases). The germline V and J ends were trimmed by 6 bases and 6 bases, with 18 bases remaining between them. Germline-derived CDR1 and CDR2 are MNHEY and SMNVEV (reference sequence). This CDR3 comprises 14 residues. The CDR3 bases are TGTGCCAGCAGCCCGGACATGGCGGTAGGCGAGCAGTACTTC. This translates into CASSPDMAVGEQYF.

This chain links TRBV7-2 with TRBJ2-7; possible D gene TRBD1, 6 bases. Germline CDR1 SGHTA, CDR2 FQGNSA. The V gene lost 1 base and the J gene lost 0 bases, with 7 bases spanning the gap. The CDR3 loop spans 14 amino acids. CDR3 region: CASSLGGHSYEQYF. The CDR3 nucleotides read TGTGCCAGCAGCTTAGGGGGACACTCCTACGAGCAGTACTTC.

The chain has TRBV7-2 and TRBJ2-1, with 9 nucleotides matching TRBD2. Germline assignment: CDR1 SGHTA and CDR2 FQGNSA. Germline trimming cut 1 base from V and 10 bases from J; bases unmatched to any gene: 8. This CDR3 spans 15 amino acids. The CDR3 loop reads CASSLVGTSSREQFF. The CDR3 coding sequence is TGTGCCAGCAGCTTAGTTGGGACTAGCTCCCGGGAGCAGTTCTTC.

This clone showed up just once. V usage is TRBV4-3 and J usage is TRBJ2-7; tentatively, D is TRBD2 (5 bases). The CDR3 length is 15 residues. Germline CDR1 is LGHNA and CDR2 is YSLEER. The V and J ends lost 1 base and 3 bases respectively, with 13 bases between them. CDR3 loop: CASSQVEGRLYEQYF. The DNA for the CDR3 is TGCGCCAGCAGCCAAGTAGAGGGCAGGCTCTACGAGCAGTACTTC.

The chain links TRBV19 to TRBJ1-5, with D possibly matching TRBD1 (6 bases). The CDR3 length is 14 residues. Trimming stripped 7 bases from V and 1 base from J, with 11 bases between. CDR1 LNHDA and CDR2 SQIVND come from the germline V gene (reference sequence). As DNA, the CDR3 is TGTGCCAGTATAGGACAGAGGAGCAATCAGCCCCAGCATTTT. Its translation: CASIGQRSNQPQHF. The whole variable domain, remainder taken from reference TRBV19 and TRBJ1-5, is DGGITQSPKYLFRKEGQNVTLSCEQNLNHDAMYWYRQDPGQGLRLIYYSQIVNDFQKGDIAEGYSVSREKKESFPLTVTSAQKNPTAFYLCASIGQRSNQPQHFGDGTRLSIL.

The chain uses TRBV6-1 and TRBJ2-7; TRBD1 matches 7 bases. This CDR3 has 14 amino acids. Germline CDR1 MNHNS, CDR2 SASEGT. J was trimmed by 4 bases and V by 6 bases; bases with no gene match: 9. The CDR3 DNA reads as TGTGCCAGCAGCCTAGGGACAGCCGCGTACGAGCAGTACTTC. This encodes CASSLGTAAYEQYF.

This clone has only one observation. CDR3 sequence (DNA): TGTGCCAGCAGCCGCTCGGGGCGACTAGCGGGGAACACCGGGGAGCTGTTTTTT. Translated: CASSRSGRLAGNTGELFF. The V call is TRBV11-2, the J call TRBJ2-2; 10 bases are shared with TRBD2. The trim removed 5 bases at V and 1 base at J, leaving 10 bases unmatched. CDR1 is SGHAT and CDR2 is FQNNGV in the germline V gene. This CDR3 has 18 residues.

The chain employs TRBV7-8 and TRBJ2-2; 10 bases fit TRBD2. The germline V gene has CDR1 SGHVS and CDR2 FQNEAQ. V lost 5 bases to trimming and J lost 5 bases; unmatched junction nucleotides: 5. This CDR3 is 15 amino acids long. The CDR3 loop is CASSRSGGETGELFF. For the CDR3, the DNA is TGTGCCAGCAGCCGAAGCGGGGGGGAAACCGGGGAGCTGTTTTTT.

This clone showed up just a few times. The chain has TRBV2 and TRBJ1-1; D is perhaps TRBD1 (5 bases). The V gene's germline CDR1 is SNHLY and CDR2 FYNNEI. The CDR3 totals 13 residues. The V gene lost 7 bases and the J gene lost 3 bases, with 12 bases spanning the gap. The CDR3 nucleotides read TGTGCCAGCACTACCCCGGGGGACACTGAAGCTTTCTTT. Residues: CASTTPGDTEAFF.

V gene TRBV27 combines with J gene TRBJ2-7; TRBD1 matches 7 bases. The ends lost 6 bases at V and 0 bases at J; junction bases unmatched: 11. CDR1 is MNHEY and CDR2 is SMNVEV in the germline V gene (reference sequence). The CDR3 spans 16 residues. The CDR3 reads CASSITTGWSSYEQYF. The CDR3 nucleotides read TGTGCCAGCAGCATAACGACAGGGTGGAGCTCCTACGAGCAGTACTTC.

The genes are TRBV28 and TRBJ2-2; 7 nucleotides match TRBD1. CDR1 and CDR2 (germline): MDHEN, SYDVKM. The CDR3 sequence is 14 residues long. V lost 6 bases, J lost 5 bases, and 6 bases stayed unmatched. The CDR3 DNA follows: TGTGCCAGCAGGAGAACAGGGGAGACCGGGGAGCTGTTTTTT. The encoded protein is CASRRTGETGELFF.

The chain uses TRBV4-3 and TRBJ2-2, with D perhaps matching TRBD2 (6 bases). The V end lost 4 bases, the J end lost 6 bases, and 15 bases lay between the germline ends. The CDR3 is made up of 15 amino acids. Germline lookup yields CDR1 LGHNA and CDR2 YSLEER. CDR3 region: CASSRNFGGAGELFF. The CDR3 nucleotides are TGCGCCAGCAGCCGAAATTTTGGAGGGGCCGGGGAGCTGTTTTTT.

This sequence joins TRBV7-9 and TRBJ2-7; 8 bases are shared with TRBD1. Germline trimming cut 5 bases from V and 9 bases from J; bases unmatched to any gene: 15. This CDR3 is built from 15 residues. Germline loops: CDR1 SEHNR, CDR2 FQNEAQ (reference sequence). The CDR3 region is CASSAFSRQGQVQYF. Here the CDR3 DNA reads TGTGCCAGCAGCGCCTTTTCCCGACAGGGGCAGGTGCAGTACTTC.

This sequence joins TRBV5-6 and TRBJ2-3; a possible D gene is TRBD2 (7 bases). V was cut by 5 bases and J by 0 bases, with 13 bases left in between. CDR1 SGHDT and CDR2 YYEEEE come from the germline V gene. The CDR3 contains 15 residues. CDR3 nucleotide sequence: TGTGCCAGCAGTAGGGGGGGGGTTAGCACAGATACGCAGTATTTT. Protein: CASSRGGVSTDTQYF.